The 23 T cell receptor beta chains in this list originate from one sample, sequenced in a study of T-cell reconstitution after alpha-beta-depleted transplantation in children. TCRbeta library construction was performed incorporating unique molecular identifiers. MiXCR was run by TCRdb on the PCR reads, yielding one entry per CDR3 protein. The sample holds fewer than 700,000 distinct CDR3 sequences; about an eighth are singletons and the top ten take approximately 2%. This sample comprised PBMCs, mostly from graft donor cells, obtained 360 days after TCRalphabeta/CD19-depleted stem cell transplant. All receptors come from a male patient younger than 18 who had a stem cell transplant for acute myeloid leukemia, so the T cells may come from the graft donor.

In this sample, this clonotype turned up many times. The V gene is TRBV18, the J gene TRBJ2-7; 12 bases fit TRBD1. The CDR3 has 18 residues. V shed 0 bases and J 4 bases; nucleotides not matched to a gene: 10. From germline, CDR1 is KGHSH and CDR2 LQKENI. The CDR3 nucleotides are TGTGCCAGCTCACCACCACCGGGACAGGGGGCGAGGGTATACGAGCAGTACTTC. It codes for CASSPPPGQGARVYEQYF.

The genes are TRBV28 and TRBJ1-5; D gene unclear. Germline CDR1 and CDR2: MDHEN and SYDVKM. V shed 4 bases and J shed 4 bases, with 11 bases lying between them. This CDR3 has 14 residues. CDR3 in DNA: TGTGCCAGCAGTTCAGACACCTGGAATCAGCCCCAGCATTTT. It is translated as CASSSDTWNQPQHF.

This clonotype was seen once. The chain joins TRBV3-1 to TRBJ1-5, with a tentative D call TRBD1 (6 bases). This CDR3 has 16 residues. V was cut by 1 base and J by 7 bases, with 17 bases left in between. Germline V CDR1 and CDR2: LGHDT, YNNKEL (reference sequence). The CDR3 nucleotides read TGTGCCAGCAGCCAAGGAACAGGGAATGGGTACCAGCCCCAGCATTTT. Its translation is CASSQGTGNGYQPQHF.

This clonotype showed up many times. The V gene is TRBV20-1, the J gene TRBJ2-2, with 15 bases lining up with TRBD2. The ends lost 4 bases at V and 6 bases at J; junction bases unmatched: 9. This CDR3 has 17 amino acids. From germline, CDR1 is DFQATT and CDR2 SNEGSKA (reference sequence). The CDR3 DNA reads TGCAGTGCTAAGCCGGGACTAGCGGGAGGTTGGGCCGGGGAGCTGTTTTTT. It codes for CSAKPGLAGGWAGELFF.

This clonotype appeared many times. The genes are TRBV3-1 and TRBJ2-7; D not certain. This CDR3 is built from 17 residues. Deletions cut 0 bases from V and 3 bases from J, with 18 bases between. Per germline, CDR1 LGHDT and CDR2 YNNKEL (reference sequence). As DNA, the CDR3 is TGTGCCAGCAGCCAAGATCATGCGCAACCCAACAACTACGAGCAGTACTTC. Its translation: CASSQDHAQPNNYEQYF.

CDR3 sequence (DNA): TGCAGCGTTGAGTTTCTCGACACTGAAGCTTTCTTT. As protein: CSVEFLDTEAFF. This chain links TRBV29-1 with TRBJ1-1, with D uncertain. V gave up 3 bases and J gave up 3 bases, with 8 bases separating them. CDR3 length: 12 residues. The germline gives CDR1 SQVTM, CDR2 ANQGSEA.

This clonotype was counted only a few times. The CDR3 region has the DNA TGTGCCAGCAGTTTATTAGGAACCTACTCCTACGAGCAGTACTTC. Residues: CASSLLGTYSYEQYF. The chain carries TRBV12-3 or TRBV12-4 and TRBJ2-7; D gene unclear. V lost 2 bases, J lost 0 bases, and 11 bases lay in between. There are 15 residues in the CDR3.

This CDR3 is CASSPEWGSSYEQYF. The CDR3 DNA sequence: TGTGCCAGCAGCCCTGAATGGGGAAGCTCCTACGAGCAGTACTTC. This chain links TRBV27 with TRBJ2-7; D is undetermined. Trimming shortened V by 6 bases and J by 0 bases, and 15 bases separated the two germline ends. The germline CDR1 and CDR2 sequences are MNHEY and SMNVEV (reference sequence). The CDR3 loop spans 15 amino acids.

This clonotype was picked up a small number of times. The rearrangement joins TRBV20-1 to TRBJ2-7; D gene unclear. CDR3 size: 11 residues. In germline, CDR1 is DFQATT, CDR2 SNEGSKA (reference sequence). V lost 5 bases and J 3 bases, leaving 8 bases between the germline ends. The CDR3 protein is CSAWVDYEQYF. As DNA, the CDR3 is TGCAGTGCTTGGGTTGACTACGAGCAGTACTTC.

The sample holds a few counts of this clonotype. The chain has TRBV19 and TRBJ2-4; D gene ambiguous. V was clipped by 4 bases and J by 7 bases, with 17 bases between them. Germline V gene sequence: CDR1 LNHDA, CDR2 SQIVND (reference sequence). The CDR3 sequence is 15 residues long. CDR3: CASSKDPKTWNIQYF. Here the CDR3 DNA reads TGTGCCAGTAGTAAGGACCCTAAGACGTGGAACATTCAGTACTTC.

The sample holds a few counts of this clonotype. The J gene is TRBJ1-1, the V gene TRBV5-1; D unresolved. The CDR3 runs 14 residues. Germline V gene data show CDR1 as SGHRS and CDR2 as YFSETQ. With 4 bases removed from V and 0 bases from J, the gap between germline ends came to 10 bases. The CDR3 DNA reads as TGCGCCAGCAGCCTACAGACGGTGAACACTGAAGCTTTCTTT. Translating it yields CASSLQTVNTEAFF.

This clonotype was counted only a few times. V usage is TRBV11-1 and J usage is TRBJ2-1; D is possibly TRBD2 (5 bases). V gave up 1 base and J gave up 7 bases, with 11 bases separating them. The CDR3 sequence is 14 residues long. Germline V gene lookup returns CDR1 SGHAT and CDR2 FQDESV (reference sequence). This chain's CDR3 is CASSLELVQNEQFF. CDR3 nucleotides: TGTGCCAGCAGCTTAGAACTAGTTCAAAATGAGCAGTTCTTC.

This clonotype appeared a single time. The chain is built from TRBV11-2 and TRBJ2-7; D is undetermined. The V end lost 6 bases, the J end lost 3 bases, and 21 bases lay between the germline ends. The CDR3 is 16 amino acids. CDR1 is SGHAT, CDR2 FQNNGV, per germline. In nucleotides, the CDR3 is TGTGCCAGCAGACCAAGTCGGGCTCTTTTAATCTACGAGCAGTACTTC. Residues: CASRPSRALLIYEQYF.

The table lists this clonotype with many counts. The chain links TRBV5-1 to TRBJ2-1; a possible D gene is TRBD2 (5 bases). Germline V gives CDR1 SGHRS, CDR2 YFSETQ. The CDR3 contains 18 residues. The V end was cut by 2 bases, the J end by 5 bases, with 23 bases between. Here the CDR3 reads CASSLYRFLGSMDNEQFF. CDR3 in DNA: TGCGCCAGCAGCTTATATCGATTTTTGGGGAGCATGGACAATGAGCAGTTCTTC.

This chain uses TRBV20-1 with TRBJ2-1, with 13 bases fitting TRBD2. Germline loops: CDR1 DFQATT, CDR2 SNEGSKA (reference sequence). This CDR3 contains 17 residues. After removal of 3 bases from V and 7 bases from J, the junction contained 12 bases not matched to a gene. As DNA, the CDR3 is TGCAGTGCTAGGGTTACTAGCGGGAGGGCCGTGTGGAATGAGCAGTTCTTC. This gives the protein CSARVTSGRAVWNEQFF.

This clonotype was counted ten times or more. The CDR3 here is CASGGLGPNGDEQYF. CDR3 in DNA: TGTGCCAGCGGGGGGCTAGGCCCAAATGGGGACGAGCAGTACTTC. The genes are TRBV9 and TRBJ2-7; either TRBD1 or TRBD2 may fit D (6 bases each). The CDR3 totals 15 residues. The germline V gene encodes CDR1 SGDLS and CDR2 YYNGEE. The germline V and J ends were trimmed by 7 bases and 5 bases, with 22 bases remaining between them. The full variable domain, completed using reference TRBV9 and TRBJ2-7, is DSGVTQTPKHLITATGQRVTLRCSPRSGDLSVYWYQQSLDQGLQFLIQYYNGEERAKGNILERFSAQQFPDLHSELNLSSLELGDSALYFCASGGLGPNGDEQYFGPGTRLTVT.

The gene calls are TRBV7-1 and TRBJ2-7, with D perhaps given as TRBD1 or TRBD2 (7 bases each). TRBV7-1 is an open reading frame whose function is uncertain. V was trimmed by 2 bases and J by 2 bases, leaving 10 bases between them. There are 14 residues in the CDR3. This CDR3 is CASSSQGGPYEQYF. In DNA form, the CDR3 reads TGTGCCAGCAGCTCACAGGGGGGGCCCTACGAGCAGTACTTC.

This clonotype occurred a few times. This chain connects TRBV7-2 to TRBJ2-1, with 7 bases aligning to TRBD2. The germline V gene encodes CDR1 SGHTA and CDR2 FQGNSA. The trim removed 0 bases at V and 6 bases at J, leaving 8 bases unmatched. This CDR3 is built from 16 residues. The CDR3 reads CASSLAIAGVGNEQFF. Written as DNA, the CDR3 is TGTGCCAGCAGCTTAGCCATTGCGGGAGTAGGCAATGAGCAGTTCTTC.

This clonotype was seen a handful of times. The CDR3 coding sequence is TGTGCCAGCAGCCAAGATAGGTGGAGCTCCTACAATGAGCAGTTCTTC. Encoded protein: CASSQDRWSSYNEQFF. V and J are TRBV3-1 and TRBJ2-1, with D hard to call. Between the trimmed V and J ends, which lost 0 bases and 0 bases, there was a span of 9 bases. The CDR3 has 16 amino acids. The V gene's germline CDR1 is LGHDT and CDR2 YNNKEL (reference sequence).

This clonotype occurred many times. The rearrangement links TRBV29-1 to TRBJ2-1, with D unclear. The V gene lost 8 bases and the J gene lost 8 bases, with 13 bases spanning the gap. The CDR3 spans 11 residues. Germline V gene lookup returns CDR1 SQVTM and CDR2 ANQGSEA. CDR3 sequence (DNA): TGCAGCCCCACCCACCAGGATGAGCAGTTCTTC. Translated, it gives CSPTHQDEQFF.

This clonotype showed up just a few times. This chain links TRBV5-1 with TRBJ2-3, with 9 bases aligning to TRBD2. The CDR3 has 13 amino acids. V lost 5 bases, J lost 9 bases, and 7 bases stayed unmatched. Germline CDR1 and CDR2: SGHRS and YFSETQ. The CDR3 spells CASRVAGATTQYF. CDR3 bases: TGCGCCAGCAGGGTAGCGGGAGCGACGACGCAGTATTTT.

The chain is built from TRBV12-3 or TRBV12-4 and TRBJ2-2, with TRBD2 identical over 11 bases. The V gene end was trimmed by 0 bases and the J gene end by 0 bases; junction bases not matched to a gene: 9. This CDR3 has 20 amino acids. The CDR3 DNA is TGTGCCAGCAGTTTAGCGCTATGGACTAGCGGGTCCCCGAACACCGGGGAGCTGTTTTTT. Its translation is CASSLALWTSGSPNTGELFF.

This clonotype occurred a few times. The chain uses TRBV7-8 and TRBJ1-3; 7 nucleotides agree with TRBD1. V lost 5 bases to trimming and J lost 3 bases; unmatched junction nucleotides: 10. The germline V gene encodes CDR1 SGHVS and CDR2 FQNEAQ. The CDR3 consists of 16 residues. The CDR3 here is CASSPSPGQFGNTIYF. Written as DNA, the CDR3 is TGTGCCAGCAGCCCGAGCCCGGGACAGTTTGGAAACACCATATATTTT. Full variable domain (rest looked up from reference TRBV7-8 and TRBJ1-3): GAGVSQSPRYKVAKRGQDVALRCDPISGHVSLFWYQQALGQGPEFLTYFQNEAQLDKSGLPSDRFFAERPEGSVSTLKIQRTQQEDSAVYLCASSPSPGQFGNTIYFGEGSWLTVV.